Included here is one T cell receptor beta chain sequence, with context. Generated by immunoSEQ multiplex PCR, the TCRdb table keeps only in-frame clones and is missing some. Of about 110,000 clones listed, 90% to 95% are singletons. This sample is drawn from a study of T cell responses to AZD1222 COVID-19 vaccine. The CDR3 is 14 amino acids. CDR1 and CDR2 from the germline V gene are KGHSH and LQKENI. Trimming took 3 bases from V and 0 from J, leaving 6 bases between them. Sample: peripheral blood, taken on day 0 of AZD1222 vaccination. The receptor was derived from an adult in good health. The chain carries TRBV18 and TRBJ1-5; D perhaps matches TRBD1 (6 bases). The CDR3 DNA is TGTGCCAGCTCACCCAGGGGTAGCAATCAGCCCCAGCATTTT. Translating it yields CASSPRGSNQPQHF.